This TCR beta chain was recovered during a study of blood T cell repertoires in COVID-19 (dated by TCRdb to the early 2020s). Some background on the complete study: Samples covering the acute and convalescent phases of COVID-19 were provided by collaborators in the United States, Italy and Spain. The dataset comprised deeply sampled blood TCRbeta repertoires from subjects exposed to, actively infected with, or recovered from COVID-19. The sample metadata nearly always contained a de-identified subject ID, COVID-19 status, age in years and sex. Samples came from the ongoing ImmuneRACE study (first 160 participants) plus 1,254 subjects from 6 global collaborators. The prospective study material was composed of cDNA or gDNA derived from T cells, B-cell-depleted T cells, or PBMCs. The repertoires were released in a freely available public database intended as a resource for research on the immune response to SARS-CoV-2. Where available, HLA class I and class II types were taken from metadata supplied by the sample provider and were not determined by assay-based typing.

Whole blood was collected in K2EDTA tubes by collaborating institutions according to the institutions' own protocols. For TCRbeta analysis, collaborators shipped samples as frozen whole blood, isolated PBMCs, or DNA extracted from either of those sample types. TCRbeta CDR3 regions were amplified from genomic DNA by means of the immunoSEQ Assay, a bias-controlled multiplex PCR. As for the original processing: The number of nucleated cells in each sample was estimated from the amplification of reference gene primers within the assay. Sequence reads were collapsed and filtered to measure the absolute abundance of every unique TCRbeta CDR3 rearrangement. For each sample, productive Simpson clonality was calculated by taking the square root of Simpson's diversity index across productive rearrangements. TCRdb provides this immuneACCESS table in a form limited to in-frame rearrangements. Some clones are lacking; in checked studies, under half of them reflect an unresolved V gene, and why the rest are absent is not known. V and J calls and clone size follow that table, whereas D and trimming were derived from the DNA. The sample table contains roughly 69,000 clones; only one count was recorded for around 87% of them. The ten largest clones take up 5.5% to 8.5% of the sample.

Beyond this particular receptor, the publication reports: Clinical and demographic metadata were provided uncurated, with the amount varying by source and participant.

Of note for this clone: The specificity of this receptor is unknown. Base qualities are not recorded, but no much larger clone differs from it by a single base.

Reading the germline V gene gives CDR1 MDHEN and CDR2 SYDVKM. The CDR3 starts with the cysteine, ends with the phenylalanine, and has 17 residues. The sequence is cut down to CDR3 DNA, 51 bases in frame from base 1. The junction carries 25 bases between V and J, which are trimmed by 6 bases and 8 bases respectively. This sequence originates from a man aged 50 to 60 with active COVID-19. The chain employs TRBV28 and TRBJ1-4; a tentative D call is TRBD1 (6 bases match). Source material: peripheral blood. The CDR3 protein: CASSLGRGGGAREKLFF. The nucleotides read TGTGCCAGCAGCCTAGGTAGGGGTGGGGGGGCTAGGGAAAAACTGTTTTTT. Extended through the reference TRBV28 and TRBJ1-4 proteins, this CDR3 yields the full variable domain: DVKVTQSSRYLVKRTGEKVFLECVQDMDHENMFWYRQDPGLGLRLIYFSYDVKMKEKGDIPEGYSVSREKKERFSLILESASTNQTSMYLCASSLGRGGGAREKLFFGSGTQLSVL.